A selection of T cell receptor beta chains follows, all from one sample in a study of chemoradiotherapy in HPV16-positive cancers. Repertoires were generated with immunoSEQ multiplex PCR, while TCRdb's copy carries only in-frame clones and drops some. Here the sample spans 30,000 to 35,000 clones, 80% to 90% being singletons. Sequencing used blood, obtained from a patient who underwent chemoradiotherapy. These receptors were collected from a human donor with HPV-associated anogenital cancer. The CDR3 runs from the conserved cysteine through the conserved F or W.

CDR3 protein: CASSLNPGGLETQYF; V gene: TRBV5-6
CDR3 protein: CASSGLGLAGRGAYEQYF; V gene: TRBV6-1
CDR3 protein: CASSESIDRVDNEQFF; V gene: TRBV10-1
CDR3 protein: CSVGTGGMGTEAFF; V gene: TRBV29-1
CDR3 protein: CASSLERGSDTQYF; V gene: TRBV5-4
CDR3 protein: CASSLGQGNYEQYF; V gene: TRBV5-1
CDR3 protein: CASSLEGLAGPEYEQYF; V gene: TRBV5-5
CDR3 protein: CASNRLAETQYF; V gene: TRBV2
CDR3 protein: CASSPRFVAGTSYEQYF; V gene: TRBV18
CDR3 protein: CASSWDRGVPEAFF; V gene: TRBV7-2
CDR3 protein: CASGLLPGGEKLFF; V gene: TRBV12-5
CDR3 protein: CASSSGQGTLGYEQYF; V gene: TRBV11-2
CDR3 protein: CASTSGLTEAFF; V gene: TRBV6-5
CDR3 protein: CASSGLAANQETQYF; V gene: TRBV7-2
CDR3 protein: CASSLYGAFDTGELFF; V gene: TRBV4-1
CDR3 protein: CASSLLGSPLHF; V gene: TRBV7-2
CDR3 protein: CASSLGIGTGSSGANVLTF; V gene: TRBV7-6
CDR3 protein: CASSEGGARRYEQYF; V gene: TRBV2
CDR3 protein: CASSEYGGDATQYF; V gene: TRBV6-1
CDR3 protein: CASSQEGRDTDTQYF; V gene: TRBV4-1
CDR3 protein: CASGAAPDTQYF; V gene: TRBV6-1
CDR3 protein: CASSVYSGQGNGYTF; V gene: TRBV9
CDR3 protein: CASSPLDSSYNEQFF; V gene: TRBV5-1
CDR3 protein: CASSKTGRNQPQHF; V gene: TRBV6-5
CDR3 protein: CASSLRGANTEAFF; V gene: TRBV5-8
CDR3 protein: CASSSIRQNTGELFF; V gene: TRBV7-9
CDR3 protein: CASSPTSSVETQYF; V gene: TRBV7-2
CDR3 protein: CATGPGGRHETQYF; V gene: TRBV2
CDR3 protein: CASSLTWSEDEQFF; V gene: TRBV11-3
CDR3 protein: CASTQGGAMNTEAFF; V gene: TRBV6-5
CDR3 protein: CASSLTLDNEQFF; V gene: TRBV5-4
CDR3 protein: CASSEQGQVNTEAFF; V gene: TRBV6-1
CDR3 protein: CASSQKGIQETQYF; V gene: TRBV9
CDR3 protein: CASSQFGLAGSYEQYF; V gene: TRBV5-4
CDR3 protein: CASSLGDHGYGYTF; V gene: TRBV5-7
CDR3 protein: CASSLRDTYNSPLHF; V gene: TRBV19
CDR3 protein: CASSLSGQGFYEQYF; V gene: TRBV9
CDR3 protein: CAGSNATGVHGYTF; V gene: TRBV5-1
CDR3 protein: CASSPRSLNTEAFF; V gene: TRBV6-6
CDR3 protein: CASSQVGGELYGYTF; V gene: TRBV4-1
CDR3 protein: CASSPGQGANTIYF; V gene: TRBV18
CDR3 protein: CASGSPPQETQYF; V gene: TRBV5-1
CDR3 protein: CASSFDRGSTEAFF; V gene: TRBV7-9
CDR3 protein: CASSHEGEKLFF; V gene: TRBV7-9
CDR3 protein: CASSEDRALKPQHF; V gene: TRBV2
CDR3 protein: CASSIEIQGHEAFF; V gene: TRBV6-1
CDR3 protein: CASSLEAPQGTQYF; V gene: TRBV5-4
CDR3 protein: CASSVARGLGANVLTF; V gene: TRBV2
CDR3 protein: CASSPPAGNEQFF; V gene: TRBV18
CDR3 protein: CASSGDVNTEAFF; V gene: TRBV18
CDR3 protein: CAISESRRTGAYEQYF; V gene: TRBV10-3
CDR3 protein: CATSTQKGGTEAFF; V gene: TRBV15